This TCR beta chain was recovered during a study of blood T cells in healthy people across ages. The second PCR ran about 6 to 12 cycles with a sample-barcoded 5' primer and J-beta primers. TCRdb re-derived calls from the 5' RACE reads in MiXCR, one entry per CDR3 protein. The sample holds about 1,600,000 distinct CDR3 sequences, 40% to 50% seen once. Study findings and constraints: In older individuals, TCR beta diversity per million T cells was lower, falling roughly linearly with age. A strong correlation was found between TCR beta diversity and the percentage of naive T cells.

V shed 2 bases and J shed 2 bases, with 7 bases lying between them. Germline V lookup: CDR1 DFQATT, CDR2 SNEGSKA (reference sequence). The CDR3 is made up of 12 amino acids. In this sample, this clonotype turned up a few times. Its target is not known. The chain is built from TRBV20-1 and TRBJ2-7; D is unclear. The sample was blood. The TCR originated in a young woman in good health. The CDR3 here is CSARRLAYEQYF. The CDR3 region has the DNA TGCAGTGCTAGAAGACTCGCCTACGAGCAGTACTTC.